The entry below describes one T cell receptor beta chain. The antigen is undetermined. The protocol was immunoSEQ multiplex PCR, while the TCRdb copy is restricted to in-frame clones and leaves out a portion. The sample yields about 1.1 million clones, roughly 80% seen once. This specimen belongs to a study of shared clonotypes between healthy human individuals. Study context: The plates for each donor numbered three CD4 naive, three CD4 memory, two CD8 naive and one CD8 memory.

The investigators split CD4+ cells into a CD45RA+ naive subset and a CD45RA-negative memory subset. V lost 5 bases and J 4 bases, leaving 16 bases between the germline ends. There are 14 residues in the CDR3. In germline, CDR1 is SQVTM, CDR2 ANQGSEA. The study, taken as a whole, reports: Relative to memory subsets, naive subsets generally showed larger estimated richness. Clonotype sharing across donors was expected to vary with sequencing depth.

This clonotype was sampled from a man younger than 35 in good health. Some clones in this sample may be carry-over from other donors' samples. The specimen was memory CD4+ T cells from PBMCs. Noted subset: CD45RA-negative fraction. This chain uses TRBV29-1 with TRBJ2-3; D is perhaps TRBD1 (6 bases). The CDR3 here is CSVRTVLRADTQYF. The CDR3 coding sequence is TGCAGCGTTAGGACAGTTCTTAGGGCAGATACGCAGTATTTT.